A selection of T cell receptor beta chains follows, all from one sample in a study of blood T cell repertoires in COVID-19. Libraries were prepared by immunoSEQ multiplex PCR; TCRdb keeps only in-frame clonotypes and omits some of them. The sample carries around 320,000 clones, about 91% recorded once. What was sequenced was peripheral blood. All receptors derive from a woman aged 25 to 45 who had recovered from COVID-19. Both conserved end residues are part of each CDR3. Each record gives: J gene, CDR3 length, D gene, clone size, V gene, CDR3 DNA, CDR3 protein. D genes are given only for firm matches. Clone size is given for some rows only: seen once, a few or many times, or a class if the clone is expanded.

>TRBJ1-4|15|TRBD1|.|TRBV6-2/TRBV6-3
TGTGCCAGCAGTTACGGAGACAGGGTTAATGAAAAACTGTTTTTT
CASSYGDRVNEKLFF
>TRBJ2-3|17|TRBD2|.|TRBV5-4
TGTGCCAGCAGCCAGAAGCGAATCGGGGGGGCGGGAGATACGCAGTATTTT
CASSQKRIGGAGDTQYF
>TRBJ2-7|14|TRBD2|.|TRBV6-5
TGTGCCAGCAGTTACGGGTGGGAGGGCCTCGAGCAGTACTTC
CASSYGWEGLEQYF
>TRBJ1-1|8|.|.|TRBV20-1
TGCAGTGCTAGAGTAAGCCTCTTT
CSARVSLF
>TRBJ2-5|15|.|.|TRBV11-3
TGTGCCAGCAGCTTAGGGACTAACCACCAAGAGACCCAGTACTTC
CASSLGTNHQETQYF
>TRBJ1-5|14|.|few|TRBV15
TGTGCCACCAGCAGAGATTCAGGGATCCAGCCCCAGCATTTT
CATSRDSGIQPQHF
>TRBJ2-4|14|.|.|TRBV19
TGTGCCAGTAGCCGACAGCTAGCCAAAAACATTCAGTACTTC
CASSRQLAKNIQYF
>TRBJ2-2|16|.|.|TRBV5-1
TGCGCCAGCAGCTTGGCCCAGGGTCGGAACACCGGGGAGCTGTTTTTT
CASSLAQGRNTGELFF
>TRBJ1-6|19|.|.|TRBV3-1/TRBV3-2
TGTGCCAGCAGCCCCCGGGACTTCTGGGAAGAAGCCGGTAATTCACCCCTCCACTTT
CASSPRDFWEEAGNSPLHF
>TRBJ1-1|11|.|.|TRBV12-3/TRBV12-4
TGTGCCAGCAGCGCGGGGGAGGAAGCTTTCTTT
CASSAGEEAFF
>TRBJ2-1|16|TRBD2|.|TRBV19
TGTGCCAGTACACCCGGTGGCCAGCGGGGGGACGATGAGCAGTTCTTC
CASTPGGQRGDDEQFF
>TRBJ1-1|14|.|.|TRBV19
TGTGCCAGTAGTTCCGACAGCCTGAACACTGAAGCTTTCTTT
CASSSDSLNTEAFF
>TRBJ2-7|13|.|.|TRBV3-1/TRBV3-2
TGTGCCAGCAGCCAACAGGGATCCTACGAGCAGTACTTC
CASSQQGSYEQYF
>TRBJ2-7|15|TRBD2|.|TRBV7-8
TGTGCCAGCAGTTTAGCGGGGGGATTCTCCTACGAGCAGTACTTC
CASSLAGGFSYEQYF
>TRBJ1-5|20|TRBD1|.|TRBV5-1
TGCGCCAGCAGGTTGGGAAGAAGGACAGGGGAATCTTATAGCAATCAGCCCCAGCATTTT
CASRLGRRTGESYSNQPQHF
>TRBJ2-5|14|.|once|TRBV28
TGTGCCAGCACCCCTTGGGGCCGCCAAGAGACCCAGTACTTC
CASTPWGRQETQYF
>TRBJ2-3|14|TRBD2|.|TRBV6-4
TGTGCCAGCAAGACTAGCGGGGGCACAGATACGCAGTATTTT
CASKTSGGTDTQYF
>TRBJ2-1|15|TRBD2|.|TRBV7-3
TGTGCCAGCAGCTTAAGCGGGGGTTCCTACAATGAGCAGTTCTTC
CASSLSGGSYNEQFF
>TRBJ1-6|14|.|.|TRBV4-1
TGCGCCAGCAGCCAAGTCTCTGATAATTCACCCCTCCACTTT
CASSQVSDNSPLHF
>TRBJ1-2|15|TRBD1|.|TRBV7-3
TGTGCCAGCAGCCCAACCCCAGGACAGGGGTCTGGCTACACCTTC
CASSPTPGQGSGYTF
>TRBJ2-7|14|.|.|TRBV7-2
TGTGCCAGCAGCTTACCAGGGGAGGGGGGCGAGCAGTACTTC
CASSLPGEGGEQYF
>TRBJ2-5|13|.|.|TRBV7-3
TGTGCCAGCAGCACTTCGGTTACGGAGACCCAGTACTTC
CASSTSVTETQYF
>TRBJ1-6|15|.|.|TRBV3-1/TRBV3-2
TGTGCCAGCAGCCCACGTAGCTCCTATAATTCACCCCTCCACTTT
CASSPRSSYNSPLHF
>TRBJ1-6|15|.|few|TRBV5-1
TGCGCCAGCACGCAAACACAGGGCAAAGGTTCACCCCTCCACTTT
CASTQTQGKGSPLHF
>TRBJ1-5|15|.|.|TRBV6-5
TGTGCCAGCATGACAGTGGGGGGGGACAATCAGCCCCAGCATTTT
CASMTVGGDNQPQHF
>TRBJ1-4|14|TRBD1|.|TRBV2
TGTGCCAGCAGGAGTACAGGGGGAGAGGAAAAACTGTTTTTT
CASRSTGGEEKLFF
>TRBJ1-1|12|.|few|TRBV5-1
TGCGCCAGCAGCTTCTCGAACACTGAAGCTTTCTTT
CASSFSNTEAFF
>TRBJ2-1|19|.|.|TRBV9
TGTGCCAGCAGCGTTGAAGACTCGTCAGGACAGCCCTCCTACAATGAGCAGTTCTTC
CASSVEDSSGQPSYNEQFF
>TRBJ2-1|15|TRBD1|.|TRBV20-1
TGCAGTGCTAGTTATTGGGACAGCGGCTACAATGAGCAGTTCTTC
CSASYWDSGYNEQFF
>TRBJ2-3|15|TRBD1|.|TRBV7-9
TGTGCCAGCAGCCCGAAGGGACAGAGCACAGATACGCAGTATTTT
CASSPKGQSTDTQYF
>TRBJ2-5|15|TRBD1|few|TRBV9
TGTGCCAGCAGCGTAGGGTGGACAGGGGACGAGACCCAGTACTTC
CASSVGWTGDETQYF
>TRBJ2-1|15|.|.|TRBV5-1
TGCGCCAGCAGCTTGGAACTAGCAGATCACAATGAGCAGTTCTTC
CASSLELADHNEQFF
>TRBJ2-7|14|.|.|TRBV7-2
TGTGCCAGCAGCTTATTGCGGCAGAACTACGAGCAGTACTTC
CASSLLRQNYEQYF
>TRBJ1-5|17|TRBD1|.|TRBV5-5
TGTGCCAGCAGCTTGGCCTGGGACAGGGTCCGCAATCAGCCCCAGCATTTT
CASSLAWDRVRNQPQHF
>TRBJ2-6|17|TRBD2|.|TRBV5-4
TGTGCCAGCAGCTTGGCCCAGCGGGGGGCTGGGGCCAACGTCCTGACTTTC
CASSLAQRGAGANVLTF
>TRBJ2-1|14|TRBD2|.|TRBV3-1/TRBV3-2
TGTGCCAGCACCTCTAGCGGGGGGAACAATGAGCAGTTCTTC
CASTSSGGNNEQFF